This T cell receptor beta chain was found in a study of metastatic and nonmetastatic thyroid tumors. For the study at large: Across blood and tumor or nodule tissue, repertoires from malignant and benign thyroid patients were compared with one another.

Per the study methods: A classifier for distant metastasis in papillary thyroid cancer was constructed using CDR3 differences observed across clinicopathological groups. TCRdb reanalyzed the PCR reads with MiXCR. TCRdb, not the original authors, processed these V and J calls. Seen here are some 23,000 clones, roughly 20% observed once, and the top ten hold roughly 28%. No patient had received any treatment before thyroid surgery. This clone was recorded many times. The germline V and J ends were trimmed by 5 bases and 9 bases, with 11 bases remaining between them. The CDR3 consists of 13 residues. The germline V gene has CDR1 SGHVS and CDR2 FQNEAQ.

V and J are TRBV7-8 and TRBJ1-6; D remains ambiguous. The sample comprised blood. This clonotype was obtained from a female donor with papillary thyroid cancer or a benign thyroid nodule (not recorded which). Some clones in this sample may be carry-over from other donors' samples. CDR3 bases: TGTGCCAGCAGCCCGGACCACCTTTCACCCCTCCACTTT. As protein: CASSPDHLSPLHF.